A selection of T cell receptor beta chains follows, all from one sample in a study of T cells in Graves' hyperthyroidism and ophthalmopathy. TCRdb re-derived calls from the multiplex PCR reads in MiXCR, one entry per CDR3 protein. The table includes roughly 550,000 distinct CDR3 sequences, 15% to 20% detected once. The sequenced material came from blood. The receptors shown here come from a woman aged 30 to 39 with Graves' ophthalmopathy. CDR3s include the opening cysteine and the closing phenylalanine or tryptophan. Fields, in order: clone size, J gene, D gene, V gene, CDR3 DNA, CDR3 protein. A D gene is named only where the DNA matches it firmly. Only part of the rows carry a size: once, few, many, or a class if the clone is expanded.

- | TRBJ1-1 | TRBD1 | TRBV5-8 | TGTGCCAGCAGCCGTAGGGGGCTCCTTATCCGAGCTTTCTTT | CASSRRGLLIRAFF
- | TRBJ1-5 | - | TRBV30 | TGTGCCTGGAGTGTAAGGGGGGCTGGCAATCAGCCCCAGCATTTT | CAWSVRGAGNQPQHF
- | TRBJ2-7 | - | TRBV4-3 | TGCGCCAGCAGCCAAGCGGCTAGCGCTCTCTCCTACGAGCAGTACTTC | CASSQAASALSYEQYF
many | TRBJ2-1 | - | TRBV12-3/TRBV12-4 | TGTGCCAGCAGTCACCCTAGTAACGAGCAGTTCTTC | CASSHPSNEQFF
- | TRBJ1-1 | - | TRBV19 | TGTGCCAGTATTTGGAACACTGAAGCTTTCTTT | CASIWNTEAFF
few | TRBJ1-5 | - | TRBV2 | TGTGCCAGCAGACAACACAGAGCTTATAGCAATCAGCCCCAGCATTTT | CASRQHRAYSNQPQHF
- | TRBJ2-3 | TRBD1 | TRBV4-3 | TGCGCCAGCAGCCAAGACCCACAGGGGGCCGGTCCAGATACGCAGTATTTT | CASSQDPQGAGPDTQYF
- | TRBJ1-5 | - | TRBV10-3 | TGTGCCATCAGGGACGGTGGGAGAGCCCAGCATTTT | CAIRDGGRAQHF
- | TRBJ2-7 | - | TRBV6-6 | TGTGCCAGCAGTTACGTGACGGGGTCCTACGAGCAGTACTTC | CASSYVTGSYEQYF
many | TRBJ1-2 | - | TRBV6-5 | TGTGCCAGCAGTTACTCGGGGGACAAAGTGAATGGCTACACCTTC | CASSYSGDKVNGYTF
many | TRBJ2-1 | TRBD2 | TRBV20-1 | TGCAGTGCCCCCCGGACTAGCGTACACAATGAGCAGTTCTTC | CSAPRTSVHNEQFF
- | TRBJ1-5 | - | TRBV6-1 | TGTGCCAGCAGCCTACAGGGACATCAGCCCCAGCATTTT | CASSLQGHQPQHF
few | TRBJ2-3 | TRBD2 | TRBV5-1 | TGCGCCAGCAGCTTGGATGCCACTAGCGGGAGTATCGCAGATACGCAGTATTTT | CASSLDATSGSIADTQYF
many | TRBJ2-2 | - | TRBV7-2 | TGTGCCAGCAGCCCATTCAGGGGTGGGACCGGGGAGCTGTTTTTT | CASSPFRGGTGELFF
many | TRBJ2-1 | TRBD1 | TRBV5-1 | TGCGCCAGCAGCTCTTCCGGGACAGACAATGAGCAGTTCTTC | CASSSSGTDNEQFF
many | TRBJ2-5 | TRBD1 | TRBV30 | TGTGCCTGTACTAGGGCAGGGGGACGAGAGACCCAGTACTTC | CACTRAGGRETQYF
- | TRBJ2-6 | - | TRBV5-1 | TGCGCCAGCAGCTACAATACTGGGGCCAACGTCCTGACTTTC | CASSYNTGANVLTF
once | TRBJ1-3 | - | TRBV7-9 | TGTGCCAGCAGCTCCCGGACACCCTCTGGAAACACCATATATTTT | CASSSRTPSGNTIYF
many | TRBJ2-3 | TRBD1 | TRBV9 | TGTGCCACCTCCCTCGACCTGGGACAGGGGACAGATACGCAGTATTTT | CATSLDLGQGTDTQYF
few | TRBJ2-1 | TRBD2 | TRBV7-3 | TGTGCCAGCAGCTTAATGGTGGCGGGAGAGAGGAATGAGCAGTTCTTC | CASSLMVAGERNEQFF
- | TRBJ2-7 | TRBD1 | TRBV6-1 | TGTGCCAGCTCGGGCAGGGGGCAGAGGGAGCAGTACTTC | CASSGRGQREQYF
- | TRBJ1-1 | TRBD1 | TRBV20-1 | TGCAGTGCTAGAGGGACAGGGGCGATCGCTGAAGCTTTCTTT | CSARGTGAIAEAFF
few | TRBJ2-7 | - | TRBV20-1 | TGCAGTGCTAGACCGTTGGGACACGCGGACGAGCAGTACTTC | CSARPLGHADEQYF